This T cell receptor beta chain was captured in a study of control samples from healthy donors and cancer patients. Repertoires were generated with immunoSEQ multiplex PCR, while TCRdb's copy carries only in-frame clones and drops some. The table has around 140,000 clones, 75% to 95% seen once; the top ten hold roughly 2.5%. V was trimmed by 11 bases and J by 4 bases, leaving 15 bases between them. CDR3 length: 13 residues. The V gene's germline CDR1 is MNHEY and CDR2 SVGAGI. The chain combines TRBV6-5 with TRBJ1-5, with a tentative D call TRBD1 (6 bases). The material sequenced was blood. This sequence was found in a man aged 35 to 55 in good health. The chain's CDR3 is CASREGGNQPQHF. CDR3 DNA: TGTGCCTCCAGGGAGGGGGGGAATCAGCCCCAGCATTTT.